This section outlines one T cell receptor beta chain sequence together with its context. Its antigen is not identified. Here immunoSEQ multiplex PCR was the method, and the copy in TCRdb shows in-frame clones only, minus some. The table has 75,000 to 90,000 clones, 60% to 80% seen once. The source of the sample is a study of T cell responses to AZD1222 COVID-19 vaccine. Study observations and caveats: Close to half of spike-specific TCRs reportedly recognize unmutated variant regions. Just a handful of AZD1222 recipients tested seropositive at baseline.

The CDR3 has 14 amino acids. V shed 7 bases and J 7 bases; nucleotides not matched to a gene: 9. Germline V gene sequence: CDR1 MNHEY, CDR2 SMNVEV (reference sequence). Specimen: peripheral blood, collected on day 0 of AZD1222 vaccination. The TCR sequence derives from an adult in good health. This chain links TRBV27 with TRBJ2-7, with 11 nucleotides matching TRBD1. Here the CDR3 reads CASIKDRGLGEQYF. The CDR3, as DNA: TGTGCCAGCATTAAGGACAGGGGGCTAGGGGAGCAGTACTTC.